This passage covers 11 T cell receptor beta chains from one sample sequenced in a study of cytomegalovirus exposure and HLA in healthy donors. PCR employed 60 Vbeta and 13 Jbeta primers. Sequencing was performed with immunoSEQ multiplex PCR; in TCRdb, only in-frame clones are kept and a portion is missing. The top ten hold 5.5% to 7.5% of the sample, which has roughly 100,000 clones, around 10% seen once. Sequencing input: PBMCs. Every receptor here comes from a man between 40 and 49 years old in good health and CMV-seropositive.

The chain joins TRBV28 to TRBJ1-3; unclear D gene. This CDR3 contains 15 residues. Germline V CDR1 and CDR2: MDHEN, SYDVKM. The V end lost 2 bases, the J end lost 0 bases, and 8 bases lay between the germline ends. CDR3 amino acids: CASSLEGDSGNTIYF. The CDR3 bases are TGTGCCAGCAGTTTAGAGGGAGACTCTGGAAACACCATATATTTT.

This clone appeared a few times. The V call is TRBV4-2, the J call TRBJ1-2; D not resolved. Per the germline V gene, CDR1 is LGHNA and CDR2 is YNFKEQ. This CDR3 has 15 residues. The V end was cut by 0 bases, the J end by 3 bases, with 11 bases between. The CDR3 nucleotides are TGTGCCAGCAGCCAAGATTGGAGAGGCGACTATGGCTACACCTTC. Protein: CASSQDWRGDYGYTF.

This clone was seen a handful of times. CDR3 in amino acids: CASSSRTGEANEKLFF. The CDR3 DNA is TGTGCCAGCAGCTCAAGGACAGGGGAGGCTAATGAAAAACTGTTTTTT. The rearrangement joins TRBV7-2 to TRBJ1-4; 9 nucleotides line up with TRBD1. Germline CDR1 is SGHTA and CDR2 is FQGNSA. The CDR3 is made up of 16 amino acids. Losses at the gene ends were 4 bases for V and 3 bases for J; bases not matched to a gene: 6.

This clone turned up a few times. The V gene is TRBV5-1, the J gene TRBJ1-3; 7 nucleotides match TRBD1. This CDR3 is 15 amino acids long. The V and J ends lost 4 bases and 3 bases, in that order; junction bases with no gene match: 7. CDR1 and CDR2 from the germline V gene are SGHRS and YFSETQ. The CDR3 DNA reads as TGCGCCAGCAGCCTAGCACAGGGGAATGGAAACACCATATATTTT. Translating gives CASSLAQGNGNTIYF.

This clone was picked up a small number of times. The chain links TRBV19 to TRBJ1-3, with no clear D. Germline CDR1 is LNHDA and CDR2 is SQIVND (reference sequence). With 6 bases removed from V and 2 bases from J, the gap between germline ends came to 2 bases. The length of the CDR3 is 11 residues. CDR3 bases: TGTGCCAGTAGCACTGGAAACACCATATATTTT. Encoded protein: CASSTGNTIYF.

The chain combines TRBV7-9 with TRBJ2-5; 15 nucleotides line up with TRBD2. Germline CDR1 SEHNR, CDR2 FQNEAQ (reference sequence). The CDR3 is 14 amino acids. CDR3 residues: CSGTSGRTQETQYF. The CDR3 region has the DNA TGTAGTGGGACTAGCGGGAGGACCCAAGAGACCCAGTACTTC.

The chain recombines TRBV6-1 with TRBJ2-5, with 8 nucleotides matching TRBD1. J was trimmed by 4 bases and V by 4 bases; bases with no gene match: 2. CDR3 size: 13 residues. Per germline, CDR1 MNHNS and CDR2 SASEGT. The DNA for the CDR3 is TGTGCCAGCAGTGGGACAGGGTCAGAGACCCAGTACTTC. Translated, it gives CASSGTGSETQYF.

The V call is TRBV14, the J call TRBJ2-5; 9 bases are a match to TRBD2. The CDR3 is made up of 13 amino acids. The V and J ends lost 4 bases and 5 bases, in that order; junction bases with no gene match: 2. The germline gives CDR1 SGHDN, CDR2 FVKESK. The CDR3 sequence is CASSLAGVETQYF. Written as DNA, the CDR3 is TGTGCCAGCAGCCTAGCGGGAGTGGAGACCCAGTACTTC.

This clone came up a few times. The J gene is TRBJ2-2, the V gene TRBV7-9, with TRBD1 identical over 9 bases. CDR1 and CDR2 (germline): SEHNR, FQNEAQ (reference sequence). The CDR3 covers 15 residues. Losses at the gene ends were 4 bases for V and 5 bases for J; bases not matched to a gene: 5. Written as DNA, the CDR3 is TGTGCCAGCAGCTCAGGGACAGGGCTGACCGGGGAGCTGTTTTTT. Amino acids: CASSSGTGLTGELFF.

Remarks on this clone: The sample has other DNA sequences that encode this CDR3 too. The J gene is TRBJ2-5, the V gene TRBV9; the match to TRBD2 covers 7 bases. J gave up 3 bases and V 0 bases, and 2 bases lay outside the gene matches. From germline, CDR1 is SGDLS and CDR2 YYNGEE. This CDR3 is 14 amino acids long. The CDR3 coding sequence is TGTGCCAGCAGCGTAGGCCTAGCGGAAGAGACCCAGTACTTC. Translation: CASSVGLAEETQYF. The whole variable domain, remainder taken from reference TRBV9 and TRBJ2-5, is DSGVTQTPKHLITATGQRVTLRCSPRSGDLSVYWYQQSLDQGLQFLIQYYNGEERAKGNILERFSAQQFPDLHSELNLSSLELGDSALYFCASSVGLAEETQYFGPGTRLLVL.

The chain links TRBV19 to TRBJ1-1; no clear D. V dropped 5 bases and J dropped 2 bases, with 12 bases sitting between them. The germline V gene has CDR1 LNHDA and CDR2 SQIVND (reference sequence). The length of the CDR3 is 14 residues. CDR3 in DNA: TGTGCCAGTAGTGACGGTCAACTAAACACTGAAGCTTTCTTT. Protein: CASSDGQLNTEAFF. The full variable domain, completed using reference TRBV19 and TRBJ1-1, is DGGITQSPKYLFRKEGQNVTLSCEQNLNHDAMYWYRQDPGQGLRLIYYSQIVNDFQKGDIAEGYSVSREKKESFPLTVTSAQKNPTAFYLCASSDGQLNTEAFFGQGTRLTVV.